This T cell receptor (beta chain) was documented in a study of blood T cell repertoires in COVID-19. For the study at large: PBMCs, B-cell-depleted T cells, or T cells were the source of the cDNA or gDNA that made up the material.

As handled by the study authors: Amplification from reference gene primers served as the basis for estimated nucleated cell counts. Assay used: immunoSEQ multiplex PCR; TCRdb lists only in-frame clones, some missing. The V and J calls and clone size were taken over from that table, and D and trimming were inferred from the DNA. The sample lists about 49,000 clones; 81% were seen once. V lost 5 bases and J lost 8; bases outside the gene matches: 8. CDR3 length: 15 residues. Germline CDR1 reads LGHDT; CDR2 reads YNNKEL (reference sequence). During active infection, Seattle patients enrolled and were then monitored through disease.

The sequenced material came from peripheral blood. The V gene is TRBV3-1 (or the pseudogene TRBV3-2), the J gene TRBJ2-1; 11 bases are a match to TRBD1. The receptor was derived from a woman of 80 years or more with COVID-19, enrolled during active disease. As DNA, the CDR3 is TGTGCCAGCAGCATAAAGGACAGGGGGCGCGATGAGCAGTTCTTC. Amino acids: CASSIKDRGRDEQFF.